One T cell receptor beta chain is described in this entry. Antigen unknown. This CDR3 is built from 14 residues. Trimming removed 3 bases at V and 4 bases at J, with 12 bases between. The germline CDR1 and CDR2 sequences are SGHTA and FQGTGA. Amplification used 60 Vbeta primers and 13 Jbeta primers. Libraries were prepared by immunoSEQ multiplex PCR; TCRdb keeps only in-frame clonotypes and omits some of them. This sample has 100,000 to 150,000 clones, with about 78% found just once. This sample is drawn from a study of cytomegalovirus exposure and HLA in healthy donors. Regarding the study as a whole: Most TCR beta V segments were productive about 90% or about 30% of the time in an earlier analysis.

The chain carries TRBV7-3 and TRBJ1-1; TRBD1 is a possible D gene (5 bases). The sequenced sample consisted of PBMCs. The receptor comes from a man between 50 and 59 years old in good health and CMV-seropositive. CDR3 loop: CASSLAGGSTEAFF. CDR3 in DNA: TGTGCCAGCAGCTTGGCTGGGGGGTCCACTGAAGCTTTCTTT.